These T cell receptor beta chains were read from a single sample in a study of regulatory T cells in long-lasting Graves disease. TCRdb passed the multiplex PCR reads through MiXCR, listing each CDR3 protein once. In the table there are 550,000 to 700,000 distinct CDR3 sequences, 16% of which are singletons. These same data were also listed under a study on T cells in Graves' hyperthyroidism and ophthalmopathy.

This specimen consisted of peripheral blood mononuclear cells (PBMCs), obtained at new diagnosis, from a patient treated with antithyroid drugs. The origin of the receptors is a man in his late teens or twenties with Graves disease. Each CDR3 is given with its conserved first and last residue. A D gene is named only where the DNA matches it firmly. Only some rows state a clone size, as once, few, many or a class for expanded clones.

J: TRBJ2-4
length: 15
D: TRBD2
V: TRBV6-1
size: many
CDR3: CASSEATSGKNIQYF
DNA: TGTGCCAGCAGTGAAGCTACTAGCGGGAAAAACATTCAGTACTTC

J: TRBJ2-7
length: 12
D: NA
V: TRBV11-2
size: few
CDR3: CASSFDGSQQYF
DNA: TGTGCCAGCAGTTTTGACGGGTCCCAGCAGTACTTC

J: TRBJ2-5
length: 14
D: TRBD2
V: TRBV20-1
size: many
CDR3: CSASSAGGRETQYF
DNA: TGCAGTGCTAGCTCAGCGGGAGGCAGAGAGACCCAGTACTTC

J: TRBJ2-7
length: 16
D: NA
V: TRBV4-1
size: NA
CDR3: CASSQAPGLLTVPAYF
DNA: TGCGCCAGCAGCCAAGCCCCAGGACTACTTACCGTGCCGGCTTACTTC

J: TRBJ2-4
length: 16
D: TRBD2
V: TRBV9
size: NA
CDR3: CASSVQLIPGLGPGFF
DNA: TGTGCCAGCAGCGTCCAGCTTATTCCGGGACTAGGACCGGGGTTCTTC

J: TRBJ1-2
length: 15
D: TRBD1
V: TRBV9
size: few
CDR3: CARSVAGQGAHGYTF
DNA: TGTGCCCGCAGCGTAGCGGGACAGGGGGCGCATGGCTACACCTTC

J: TRBJ2-3
length: 14
D: NA
V: TRBV3-1
size: NA
CDR3: CASNTGTPRDTQYF
DNA: TGTGCCAGCAATACCGGGACCCCCAGAGATACGCAGTATTTT

J: TRBJ2-3
length: 15
D: TRBD2
V: TRBV6-1
size: many
CDR3: CASSSSGRGTDTQYF
DNA: TGTGCCAGCAGCTCGAGCGGGAGGGGCACAGATACGCAGTATTTT

J: TRBJ1-1
length: 16
D: TRBD1
V: TRBV4-1
size: few
CDR3: CASSQFRDRGYTEAFF
DNA: TGCGCCAGCAGCCAATTCCGGGACAGGGGTTACACTGAAGCTTTCTTT

J: TRBJ2-3
length: 14
D: NA
V: TRBV7-3
size: many
CDR3: CASSSGPGADTQYF
DNA: TGTGCCAGCAGCTCGGGCCCTGGAGCAGATACGCAGTATTTT

J: TRBJ2-7
length: 15
D: NA
V: TRBV12-3/TRBV12-4
size: many
CDR3: CASSLALRGSHEQYF
DNA: TGTGCCAGCAGTTTAGCGCTGAGGGGGAGCCACGAGCAGTACTTC

J: TRBJ2-3
length: 14
D: NA
V: TRBV6-2/TRBV6-3
size: NA
CDR3: CASSYGRTTDTQYF
DNA: TGTGCCAGCAGTTATGGGCGGACCACAGATACGCAGTATTTT

J: TRBJ1-6
length: 13
D: NA
V: TRBV25-1
size: NA
CDR3: CASSRGVNSPLHF
DNA: TGTGCCAGCAGTCGAGGGGTTAATTCACCCCTCCACTTT

J: TRBJ2-1
length: 17
D: TRBD1
V: TRBV6-2/TRBV6-3
size: many
CDR3: CASSAAFGQGGYNEQFF
DNA: TGTGCCAGCAGTGCGGCATTCGGACAGGGGGGGTACAATGAGCAGTTCTTC

J: TRBJ2-5
length: 13
D: NA
V: TRBV7-2
size: NA
CDR3: CASSRGVGETQYF
DNA: TGTGCCAGCAGCCGGGGTGTCGGGGAGACCCAGTACTTC

J: TRBJ2-5
length: 13
D: NA
V: TRBV20-1
size: many
CDR3: CSVRRGGAETQYF
DNA: TGCAGTGTCAGAAGGGGGGGCGCGGAGACCCAGTACTTC

J: TRBJ2-3
length: 14
D: NA
V: TRBV18
size: many
CDR3: CASSPPPFRDTQYF
DNA: TGTGCCAGCTCACCACCACCTTTCAGGGATACGCAGTATTTT

J: TRBJ2-7
length: 15
D: NA
V: TRBV7-8
size: many
CDR3: CASSLIAGGDIEQYF
DNA: TGTGCCAGCAGCTTAATCGCAGGGGGGGATATCGAGCAGTACTTC

J: TRBJ2-3
length: 14
D: NA
V: TRBV28
size: few
CDR3: CASSSDMRPDTQYF
DNA: TGTGCCAGCAGTTCGGACATGAGGCCCGATACGCAGTATTTT

J: TRBJ2-3
length: 14
D: NA
V: TRBV2
size: NA
CDR3: CASGWTVPTDTQYF
DNA: TGTGCCAGCGGATGGACAGTACCCACAGATACGCAGTATTTT

J: TRBJ1-2
length: 15
D: TRBD1
V: TRBV28
size: many
CDR3: CASIQPGQGGYGYTF
DNA: TGTGCCAGCATCCAACCGGGACAGGGCGGCTATGGCTACACCTTC

J: TRBJ2-1
length: 11
D: NA
V: TRBV28
size: many
CDR3: CASSIKNEQFF
DNA: TGTGCCAGCAGTATCAAAAATGAGCAGTTCTTC

J: TRBJ1-2
length: 13
D: NA
V: TRBV30
size: few
CDR3: CAWGGQSWRGYTF
DNA: TGTGCCTGGGGGGGGCAGTCGTGGCGCGGCTACACCTTC

J: TRBJ2-3
length: 12
D: NA
V: TRBV7-9
size: many
CDR3: CASSPSLEGQYF
DNA: TGTGCCAGCAGCCCCAGCCTCGAAGGGCAGTATTTT

J: TRBJ2-3
length: 17
D: NA
V: TRBV7-8
size: few
CDR3: CASSLAGRGSGTDTQYF
DNA: TGTGCCAGCAGCTTAGCGGGTCGGGGTTCTGGCACAGATACGCAGTATTTT

J: TRBJ2-7
length: 14
D: NA
V: TRBV6-1
size: NA
CDR3: CASSVDIGVHEQYF
DNA: TGTGCCAGCAGTGTTGACATCGGGGTCCACGAGCAGTACTTC

J: TRBJ2-2
length: 13
D: NA
V: TRBV3-1
size: many
CDR3: CASSQLGAGELFF
DNA: TGTGCCAGCAGCCAATTGGGGGCCGGGGAGCTGTTTTTT

J: TRBJ1-1
length: 12
D: NA
V: TRBV6-2/TRBV6-3
size: NA
CDR3: CASSEWGTEAFF
DNA: TGTGCCAGCAGTGAATGGGGTACTGAAGCTTTCTTT

J: TRBJ1-5
length: 16
D: NA
V: TRBV12-3/TRBV12-4
size: many
CDR3: CASMYSLSRAFLPQHF
DNA: TGTGCCAGCATGTATAGCCTAAGCAGGGCCTTTCTGCCCCAGCATTTT

J: TRBJ2-5
length: 19
D: TRBD1
V: TRBV27
size: many
CDR3: CASSLSMFPTRGLGETQYF
DNA: TGTGCCAGCAGTTTATCGATGTTCCCCACCAGGGGGCTGGGGGAGACCCAGTACTTC

J: TRBJ2-2
length: 15
D: TRBD2
V: TRBV2
size: NA
CDR3: CASLGLADNTGELFF
DNA: TGTGCCAGCCTCGGACTAGCCGACAACACCGGGGAGCTGTTTTTT

J: TRBJ2-3
length: 15
D: TRBD2
V: TRBV3-1
size: few
CDR3: CASSTREGLTDTQYF
DNA: TGTGCCAGCAGCACGCGGGAGGGCCTGACAGATACGCAGTATTTT

J: TRBJ1-5
length: 15
D: NA
V: TRBV30
size: many
CDR3: CAWSFRASREQPQHF
DNA: TGTGCCTGGAGTTTCAGGGCGAGTCGGGAACAGCCCCAGCATTTT

J: TRBJ1-5
length: 16
D: TRBD1
V: TRBV9
size: few
CDR3: CASSVVRDRANQPQHF
DNA: TGTGCCAGCAGCGTAGTCCGCGACAGGGCCAATCAGCCCCAGCATTTT

J: TRBJ2-3
length: 15
D: NA
V: TRBV12-3/TRBV12-4
size: many
CDR3: CASSLTVPVPDTQYF
DNA: TGTGCCAGCAGTTTAACCGTCCCGGTCCCAGATACGCAGTATTTT

J: TRBJ2-3
length: 16
D: NA
V: TRBV29-1
size: NA
CDR3: CSVETPRGPHTDTQYF
DNA: TGCAGCGTTGAAACCCCCCGGGGGCCCCACACAGATACGCAGTATTTT

J: TRBJ1-1
length: 14
D: NA
V: TRBV6-1
size: many
CDR3: CATYPAGRSTEAFF
DNA: TGTGCCACTTACCCGGCAGGGAGGAGCACTGAAGCTTTCTTT

J: TRBJ2-1
length: 14
D: TRBD1
V: TRBV27
size: NA
CDR3: CANSPGTGWNEQFF
DNA: TGTGCCAACAGTCCGGGGACAGGGTGGAATGAGCAGTTCTTC

J: TRBJ1-1
length: 13
D: NA
V: TRBV20-1
size: many
CDR3: CSASKVLNTEAFF
DNA: TGCAGTGCTAGTAAGGTCCTGAACACTGAAGCTTTCTTT

J: TRBJ2-7
length: 14
D: NA
V: TRBV12-3/TRBV12-4
size: many
CDR3: CASSLLEGYHEQYF
DNA: TGTGCCAGCAGTTTATTAGAAGGGTACCACGAGCAGTACTTC

J: TRBJ2-5
length: 15
D: TRBD2
V: TRBV7-9
size: many
CDR3: CASSPGTSGVRAQYF
DNA: TGTGCCAGCAGCCCTGGGACTAGCGGGGTGAGGGCCCAGTACTTC

J: TRBJ2-7
length: 15
D: TRBD2
V: TRBV5-1
size: many
CDR3: CASSSPTGGAYEQYF
DNA: TGCGCCAGCAGCTCCCCGACGGGGGGGGCCTACGAGCAGTACTTC

J: TRBJ2-1
length: 13
D: NA
V: TRBV6-5
size: many
CDR3: CASSYSDYNEQFF
DNA: TGTGCCAGCAGTTACTCGGACTACAATGAGCAGTTCTTC

J: TRBJ2-7
length: 13
D: NA
V: TRBV19
size: few
CDR3: CASSMGPAYEQYF
DNA: TGTGCCAGTAGTATGGGACCAGCCTACGAGCAGTACTTC

J: TRBJ2-7
length: 16
D: NA
V: TRBV9
size: few
CDR3: CASSEGVAAPSSEQYF
DNA: TGTGCCAGCAGCGAGGGGGTAGCAGCCCCTTCCTCCGAGCAGTACTTC

J: TRBJ2-3
length: 15
D: TRBD1
V: TRBV13
size: many
CDR3: CASSLGGTGPDTQYF
DNA: TGTGCCAGCAGTTTAGGAGGGACAGGACCAGATACGCAGTATTTT

J: TRBJ2-5
length: 14
D: NA
V: TRBV28
size: many
CDR3: CASRDLTGGETQYF
DNA: TGTGCCAGCAGGGATTTGACAGGAGGAGAGACCCAGTACTTC

J: TRBJ2-7
length: 15
D: TRBD1
V: TRBV14
size: NA
CDR3: CASSQEGTGRSEQYF
DNA: TGTGCCAGCAGCCAAGAGGGGACAGGGAGATCCGAGCAGTACTTC

J: TRBJ2-2
length: 15
D: TRBD1
V: TRBV20-1
size: NA
CDR3: CSARNPGGNTGELFF
DNA: TGCAGTGCTAGAAACCCAGGGGGCAACACCGGGGAGCTGTTTTTT

J: TRBJ1-2
length: 12
D: TRBD1
V: TRBV19
size: many
CDR3: CASREQGSGYTF
DNA: TGTGCCAGTAGAGAACAGGGGTCTGGCTACACCTTC

J: TRBJ1-3
length: 16
D: NA
V: TRBV6-1
size: NA
CDR3: CASSEGRVRSGNTIYF
DNA: TGTGCCAGCAGTGAAGGCAGGGTTCGGTCTGGAAACACCATATATTTT

J: TRBJ2-1
length: 13
D: NA
V: TRBV19
size: few
CDR3: CAMEDRAGDEQFF
DNA: TGTGCCATGGAGGACCGCGCTGGGGATGAGCAGTTCTTC

J: TRBJ2-7
length: 15
D: NA
V: TRBV5-1
size: many
CDR3: CASSLVGQPSYEQYF
DNA: TGCGCCAGCAGCTTGGTTGGACAGCCCTCCTACGAGCAGTACTTC

J: TRBJ2-3
length: 16
D: TRBD2
V: TRBV9
size: few
CDR3: CASSFRVAGGPDTQYF
DNA: TGTGCCAGCAGCTTCCGCGTAGCGGGAGGACCAGATACGCAGTATTTT

J: TRBJ2-1
length: 17
D: TRBD2
V: TRBV7-2
size: few
CDR3: CASSLAGTSGRGNEQFF
DNA: TGTGCCAGCAGCTTAGCGGGGACTAGCGGGAGGGGGAATGAGCAGTTCTTC

J: TRBJ2-1
length: 14
D: TRBD2
V: TRBV20-1
size: NA
CDR3: CSALRTRSYNEQFF
DNA: TGCAGTGCTCTCCGGACTAGATCCTACAATGAGCAGTTCTTC

J: TRBJ2-3
length: 15
D: TRBD1
V: TRBV29-1
size: few
CDR3: CSVERPGQGTDTQYF
DNA: TGCAGCGTTGAGAGACCGGGACAGGGGACAGATACGCAGTATTTT

J: TRBJ2-3
length: 11
D: NA
V: TRBV29-1
size: many
CDR3: CSVVRTDTQYF
DNA: TGCAGCGTTGTGAGGACAGATACGCAGTATTTT

J: TRBJ2-7
length: 14
D: TRBD2
V: TRBV7-9
size: few
CDR3: CASSWGLLFFEQYF
DNA: TGTGCCAGCAGCTGGGGACTACTCTTTTTCGAGCAGTACTTC